This entry features one TCR beta chain sequence. Its target is unknown. The sample comes from a study of T cells in Graves' hyperthyroidism and ophthalmopathy. V lost 2 bases to trimming and J lost 14 bases; unmatched junction nucleotides: 3. The CDR3 totals 11 residues. In germline, CDR1 is MNHEY, CDR2 SVGEGT. Those patients with uncontrolled infection, other autoimmune disease, pregnancy or lactation were excluded. Diagnoses used clinical symptoms, serum thyroxine and TRAb, thyroid ultrasound and orbital computed tomography. Amplification of TCR beta CDR3 regions was performed using RNA transcripts as template. The study used the HTBI primer set for a first-round RT-PCR of the TCR CDR3. TCRdb independently ran MiXCR on the multiplex PCR reads; one entry per CDR3 protein. The sample lists a few hundred thousand distinct CDR3 sequences; about 22% were seen once. Findings and limits, study-wide: The model made its ophthalmopathy prediction, and onset followed a median approximately 7 months later. A model built on 13 V-J features separated ophthalmopathy from stable hyperthyroidism.

Sequenced input: blood. This receptor was identified in a woman in her 70s with Graves' ophthalmopathy. The chain has TRBV6-2 or TRBV6-3 and TRBJ2-4; 7 bases agree with TRBD1. CDR3 sequence: CASSYGTAKYF. The CDR3 nucleotides are TGTGCCAGCAGTTACGGGACAGCTAAGTACTTC.